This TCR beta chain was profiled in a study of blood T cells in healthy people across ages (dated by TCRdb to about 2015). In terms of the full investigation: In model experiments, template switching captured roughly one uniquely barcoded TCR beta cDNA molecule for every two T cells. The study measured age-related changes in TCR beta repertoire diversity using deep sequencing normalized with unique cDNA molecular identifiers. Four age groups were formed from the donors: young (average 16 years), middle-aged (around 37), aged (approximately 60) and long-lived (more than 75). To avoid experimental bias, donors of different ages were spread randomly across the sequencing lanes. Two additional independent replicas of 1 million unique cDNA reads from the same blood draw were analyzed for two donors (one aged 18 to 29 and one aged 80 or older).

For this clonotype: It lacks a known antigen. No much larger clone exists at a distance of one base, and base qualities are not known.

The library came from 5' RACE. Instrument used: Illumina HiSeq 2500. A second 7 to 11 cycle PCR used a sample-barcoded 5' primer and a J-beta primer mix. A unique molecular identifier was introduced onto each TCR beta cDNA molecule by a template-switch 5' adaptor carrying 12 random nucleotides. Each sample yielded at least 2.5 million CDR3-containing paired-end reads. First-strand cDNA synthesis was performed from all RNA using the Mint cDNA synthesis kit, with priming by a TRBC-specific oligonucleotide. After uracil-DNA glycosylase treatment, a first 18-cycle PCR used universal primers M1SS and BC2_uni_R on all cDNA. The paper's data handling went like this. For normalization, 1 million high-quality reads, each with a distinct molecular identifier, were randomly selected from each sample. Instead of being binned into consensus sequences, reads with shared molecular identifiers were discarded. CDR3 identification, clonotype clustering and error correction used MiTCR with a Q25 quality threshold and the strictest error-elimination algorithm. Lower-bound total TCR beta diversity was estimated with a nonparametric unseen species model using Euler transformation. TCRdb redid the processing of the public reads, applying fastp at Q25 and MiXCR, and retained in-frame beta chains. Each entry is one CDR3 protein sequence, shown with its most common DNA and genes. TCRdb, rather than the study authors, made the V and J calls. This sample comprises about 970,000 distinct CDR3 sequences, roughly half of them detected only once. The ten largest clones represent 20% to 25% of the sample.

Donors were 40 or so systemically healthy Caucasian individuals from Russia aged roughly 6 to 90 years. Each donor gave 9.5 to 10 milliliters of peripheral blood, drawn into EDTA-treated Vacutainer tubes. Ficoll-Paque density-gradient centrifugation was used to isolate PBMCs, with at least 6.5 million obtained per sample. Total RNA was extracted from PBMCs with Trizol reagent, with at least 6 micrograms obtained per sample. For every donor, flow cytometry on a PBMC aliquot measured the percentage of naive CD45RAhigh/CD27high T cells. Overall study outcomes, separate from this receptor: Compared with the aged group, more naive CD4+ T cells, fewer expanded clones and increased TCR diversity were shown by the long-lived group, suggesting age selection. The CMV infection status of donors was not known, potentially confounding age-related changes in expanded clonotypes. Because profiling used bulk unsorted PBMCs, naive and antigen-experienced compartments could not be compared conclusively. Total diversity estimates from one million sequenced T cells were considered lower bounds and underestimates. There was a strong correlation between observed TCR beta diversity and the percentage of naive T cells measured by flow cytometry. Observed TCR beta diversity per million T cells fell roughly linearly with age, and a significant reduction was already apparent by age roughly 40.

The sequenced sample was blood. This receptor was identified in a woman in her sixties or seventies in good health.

The encoded CDR3 is CASSQAAGTWETQYF. The nucleotide sequence reads as follows: TGTGCCAGCAGCCAAGCAGCGGGCACATGGGAGACCCAGTACTTC. The sequence joins TRBV3-1 to TRBJ2-5; a weak D assignment points to TRBD2 (6 bases agree). V is reduced by 1 base and J by 5 bases, leaving a spacing of 14 bases between them. Spanning cysteine to phenylalanine, the CDR3 consists of 15 amino acids. Only the CDR3 portion is preserved as DNA: 45 bases, with reading frame beginning at the first base. Per the germline V gene (reference sequence), LGHDT is the CDR1 and YNNKEL is the CDR2.